Listed here is a single TCR beta chain. Ten or more counts support this clonotype. Its binding antigen is unknown. Base qualities were left out, and no much larger clone turns up one base away. Sequencing took place on an Illumina HiSeq 1500. Starting from the raw public reads, TCRdb applied fastp trimming at Q25, assembled clones with MiXCR and retained in-frame beta chains. For every CDR3 protein sequence, its rows merge into one entry that carries the most common genes and DNA. The sample has approximately 990,000 distinct CDR3 sequences on record, less than 35% of them singletons. The ten largest clones take up 11% to 15% of the sample. The meaning of the sample's treatment or condition label: in vitro stimulation with specific CMV peptide epitopes to enrich CMV-specific T cells. The CDR3 runs 12 residues from the cysteine to the phenylalanine. The entry retains the CDR3 DNA only, 36 bases that are in frame from base 1. V and J are trimmed by 6 bases and 9 bases, and the gene matches miss 5 bases of the junction.

The sample is drawn from a study of T cell repertoires in cytomegalovirus infection (dated by TCRdb to between 2018 and 2021). Some background on the complete study: Peptide stimulations targeted recently identified HLA-C-restricted CMV epitopes, whose presentation resists viral immunomodulation, together with well-studied HLA-B-restricted epitopes. Donor HLA type was relevant to the analysis, because carriage of CMV infection together with the matching HLA type was indicated by public TCR beta signatures. What the work shows at the level of the full study, not this receptor alone: The ex vivo response was dominated by HLA-C-restricted CMV-specific TCR beta clonotypes, which also provided the single most frequent clonotype in two of eight donors. In both this cohort and an independent cohort of over 350 donors, the cumulative frequency of public TCR beta family members distinguished carriers of CMV infection plus the relevant HLA type.

This chain joins TRBV12-3 or TRBV12-4 to TRBJ2-1; 7 junctional bases match TRBD2. The clonotype comes from a human donor in good health (CMV status not recorded). Some clones in this sample may be carry-over from other donors' samples. Specimen: cultured CD8+ T cells from PBMCs, collected from culture after CMV antigen stimulation. The CDR3: CASSPTSSEQFF. The bases are TGTGCCAGCAGCCCGACTAGCAGTGAGCAGTTCTTC.